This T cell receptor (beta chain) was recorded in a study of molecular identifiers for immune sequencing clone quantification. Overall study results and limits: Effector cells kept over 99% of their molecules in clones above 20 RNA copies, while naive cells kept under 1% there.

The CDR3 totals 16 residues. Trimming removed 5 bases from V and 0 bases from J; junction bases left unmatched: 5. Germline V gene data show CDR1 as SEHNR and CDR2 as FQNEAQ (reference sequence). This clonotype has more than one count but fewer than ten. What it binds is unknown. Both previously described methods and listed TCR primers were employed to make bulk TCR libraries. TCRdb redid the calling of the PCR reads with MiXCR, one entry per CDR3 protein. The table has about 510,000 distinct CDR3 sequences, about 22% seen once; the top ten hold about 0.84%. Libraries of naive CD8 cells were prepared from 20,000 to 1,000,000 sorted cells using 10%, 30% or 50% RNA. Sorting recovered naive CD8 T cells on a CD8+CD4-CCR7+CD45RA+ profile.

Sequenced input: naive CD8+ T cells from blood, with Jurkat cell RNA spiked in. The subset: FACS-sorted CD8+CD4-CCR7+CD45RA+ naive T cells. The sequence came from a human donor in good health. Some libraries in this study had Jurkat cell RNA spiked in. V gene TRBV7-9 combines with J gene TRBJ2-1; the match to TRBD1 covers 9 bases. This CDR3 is CASSPTGGRSYNEQFF. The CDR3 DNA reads TGTGCCAGCAGCCCAACAGGGGGCCGCTCCTACAATGAGCAGTTCTTC.